This record covers a single T cell receptor (beta chain). In the original analysis: Amplification from reference gene primers served as the basis for estimated nucleated cell counts. Using immunoSEQ multiplex PCR, the repertoire was profiled, and TCRdb retains in-frame clones only, with some absent. Clone size and V and J calls were adopted from that table, with D and trimming inferred from the DNA. The profile shows more than 250,000 clones, around four fifths of them singletons. This sample is part of a study of blood T cell repertoires in COVID-19. For the study at large: COVID-19 samples collected from the United States, Italy and Spain covered acute and convalescent phases.

From germline, CDR1 is SEHNR and CDR2 FQNEAQ (reference sequence). CDR3 length equals 14 residues. Losses at the gene ends were 5 bases for V and 4 bases for J; bases not matched to a gene: 7. The chain has TRBV7-9 and TRBJ2-7; 8 nucleotides line up with TRBD1. The specimen was peripheral blood. The sequence came from a woman aged 45-65 years with acute or convalescent COVID-19. In nucleotides, the CDR3 is TGTGCCAGCAGCAGCTGGGACAGGTCTTACGAGCAGTACTTC. The encoded protein is CASSSWDRSYEQYF.